The next 27 T cell receptor beta chains were all read from a single sample in a study of neurological immune-mediated disorders. TCRdb redid the calling of the 5' RACE reads with MiXCR, one entry per CDR3 protein. The data hold 25,000 to 35,000 distinct CDR3 sequences, with about 1.6% observed a single time. Sequenced sample: PBMCs. The receptors stem from a woman aged 30 to 39 with multiple sclerosis.

This clonotype was observed many times. J is TRBJ2-3 and V is TRBV5-1; D is ambiguous. This CDR3 region has 15 residues. V dropped 5 bases and J dropped 0 bases, with 13 bases sitting between them. Germline CDR1 SGHRS, CDR2 YFSETQ. CDR3 DNA: TGCGCCAGCAGGGGGTTGATTGTAAGCACAGATACGCAGTATTTT. As protein: CASRGLIVSTDTQYF.

Many counts were recorded for this clonotype. The gene calls are TRBV5-1 and TRBJ2-1, with TRBD1 as a possible D gene (5 bases). Germline V gene sequence: CDR1 SGHRS, CDR2 YFSETQ. Trimming left V 5 bases short and J 8 bases short, with 11 bases between. The length of the CDR3 is 12 residues. CDR3 sequence: CASSMSGYEQFF. The CDR3 DNA sequence: TGCGCCAGCAGTATGTCAGGGTATGAGCAGTTCTTC.

This clonotype has at least ten counts. The chain carries TRBV7-8 and TRBJ2-3; 11 bases align to TRBD1. CDR1 and CDR2 from the germline V gene are SGHVS and FQNEAQ. Trimming cost V 5 bases and J 4 bases; bases outside gene matches: 5. The CDR3 spans 15 residues. CDR3 region: CASSEPGQGADTQYF. CDR3 in DNA: TGTGCCAGCAGCGAACCGGGACAGGGGGCAGATACGCAGTATTTT. The entire variable domain, with the rest obtained from reference TRBV7-8 and TRBJ2-3, is as follows: GAGVSQSPRYKVAKRGQDVALRCDPISGHVSLFWYQQALGQGPEFLTYFQNEAQLDKSGLPSDRFFAERPEGSVSTLKIQRTQQEDSAVYLCASSEPGQGADTQYFGPGTRLTVL.

This clonotype was picked up many times. The V gene is TRBV19, the J gene TRBJ2-3, with 9 bases fitting TRBD1. The CDR3 covers 12 residues. CDR1 is LNHDA, CDR2 SQIVND, per germline (reference sequence). The V and J ends lost 8 bases and 5 bases, in that order; junction bases with no gene match: 2. The CDR3 is CASATGGDTQYF. The DNA of the CDR3 is TGTGCCAGTGCGACAGGGGGAGATACGCAGTATTTT.

This clonotype was counted ten times or more. The V gene is TRBV7-9, the J gene TRBJ1-3; D gene uncertain. The ends were cut back, 3 bases at V and 0 bases at J, with 0 bases in the middle. Per germline, CDR1 SEHNR and CDR2 FQNEAQ (reference sequence). The CDR3 spans 12 residues. CDR3 nucleotide sequence: TGTGCCAGCAGCTTCTCTGGAAACACCATATATTTT. Translated: CASSFSGNTIYF.

This clonotype was detected ten times or more. This chain uses TRBV6-1 with TRBJ2-1; TRBD2 matches at 9 bases. The length of the CDR3 is 16 residues. Germline-derived CDR1 and CDR2 are MNHNS and SASEGT. The trim removed 6 bases at V and 1 base at J, leaving 7 bases unmatched. The CDR3 loop reads CASSVSGGDSYNEQFF. In DNA, the CDR3 is TGTGCCAGCAGCGTTAGCGGGGGCGATTCCTACAATGAGCAGTTCTTC.

V and J are TRBV7-3 and TRBJ1-6, with D perhaps matching TRBD1 (5 bases). With 4 bases removed from V and 6 bases from J, the gap between germline ends came to 16 bases. Germline CDR1 is SGHTA and CDR2 is FQGTGA. The CDR3 runs to 16 residues. DNA for the CDR3: TGTGCCAGCAGCTACAAGGGCCAGGGTGGTAATTCACCCCTCCACTTT. This encodes CASSYKGQGGNSPLHF. The variable domain in full, completed from reference TRBV7-3 and TRBJ1-6, reads GAGVSQTPSNKVTEKGKYVELRCDPISGHTALYWYRQSLGQGPEFLIYFQGTGAADDSGLPNDRFFAVRPEGSVSTLKIQRTERGDSAVYLCASSYKGQGGNSPLHFGNGTRLTVT.

This clonotype has at least ten counts. The chain joins TRBV20-1 to TRBJ2-1; the D is unclear. In germline, CDR1 is DFQATT, CDR2 SNEGSKA (reference sequence). There are 13 residues in the CDR3. The V gene lost 5 bases and the J gene lost 6 bases, with 14 bases spanning the gap. The CDR3 region is CSALDHAGNEQFF. The CDR3, as DNA: TGCAGTGCTCTAGACCACGCTGGCAATGAGCAGTTCTTC.

In its sample, this clonotype was seen many times. This chain links TRBV20-1 with TRBJ1-2, with a possible D match to TRBD1 (5 bases). The CDR3 is 12 amino acids. V was pared by 6 bases and J by 8 bases, with 16 bases between. The V gene's germline CDR1 is DFQATT and CDR2 SNEGSKA (reference sequence). CDR3 region: CSATGTEFGYTF. DNA for the CDR3: TGCAGTGCCACCGGGACCGAGTTCGGCTACACCTTC.

This clonotype appeared many times. The junction differs from germline at one of its ends, possibly a read error. V usage is TRBV18 and J usage is TRBJ1-2, with D possibly being TRBD1 (5 bases). Germline CDR1 reads KGHSH; CDR2 reads LQKENI. This CDR3 has 15 amino acids. Written as DNA, the CDR3 is TGTGCCAGCTCGCCACAGGAGGGTAGGAACTATGGCTACACCTTC. It specifies CASSPQEGRNYGYTF.

This clonotype was counted ten times or more. The chain joins TRBV12-3 or TRBV12-4 to TRBJ1-5; TRBD1 agrees at 7 bases. Losses at the gene ends were 4 bases for V and 9 bases for J; bases not matched to a gene: 6. CDR3 length: 13 amino acids. The CDR3 sequence is CASSSTGTRPQHF. Here the CDR3 DNA reads TGTGCCAGCAGTTCGACAGGGACAAGGCCCCAGCATTTT.

In this sample, this clonotype turned up many times. The chain links TRBV27 to TRBJ1-1, with D uncertain. The CDR3 has 14 amino acids. CDR1 and CDR2 from the germline V gene are MNHEY and SMNVEV (reference sequence). Trimming pared 2 bases from V and 5 bases from J, leaving 12 bases between. CDR3 in amino acids: CASSLGSDLTEAFF. In DNA form, the CDR3 reads TGTGCCAGCAGTTTAGGTTCCGACCTAACTGAAGCTTTCTTT.

This clonotype was recorded many times. The J gene is TRBJ1-2, the V gene TRBV6-5; tentative D call: TRBD1 (5 bases). Trimming shortened V by 8 bases and J by 2 bases, and 9 bases separated the two germline ends. CDR1 is MNHEY and CDR2 is SVGAGI in the germline V gene. The CDR3 consists of 12 residues. Here the CDR3 reads CASREGNYGYTF. The DNA of the CDR3 is TGTGCCAGCCGAGAGGGGAACTATGGCTACACCTTC.

There are many counts of this clonotype. The chain links TRBV28 to TRBJ2-1; D is unresolved. The CDR3 runs to 15 residues. Germline V gene sequence: CDR1 MDHEN, CDR2 SYDVKM. V was cut by 5 bases and J by 7 bases, with 18 bases left in between. The CDR3: CASSPRPSLGNEQFF. CDR3 nucleotides: TGTGCCAGCAGTCCCCGTCCGTCTCTTGGGAATGAGCAGTTCTTC.

Ten or more counts support this clonotype. The genes are TRBV7-9 and TRBJ1-2; a possible D gene is TRBD1 (5 bases). Trimming took 6 bases from V and 0 from J, leaving 14 bases between them. Germline values: CDR1 SEHNR, CDR2 FQNEAQ (reference sequence). The CDR3 runs 15 residues. CDR3 sequence reads: CASSAHGGSNYGYTF. The CDR3 nucleotides are TGTGCCAGCAGTGCTCATGGGGGATCTAACTATGGCTACACCTTC.

This clonotype has ten or more counts. V and J are TRBV7-6 and TRBJ2-7, with 7 bases identical to TRBD1. V shed 1 base and J 4 bases; nucleotides not matched to a gene: 7. Germline CDR1 reads SGHVS; CDR2 reads FNYEAQ. The CDR3 contains 15 residues. CDR3 bases: TGTGCCAGCAGCTTAGGATCGGGACAGCAATACGAGCAGTACTTC. This sequence encodes CASSLGSGQQYEQYF.

Many counts were recorded for this clonotype. V is TRBV4-2 and J is TRBJ2-6; 9 bases match TRBD2. This CDR3 comprises 17 residues. CDR1 and CDR2 (germline): LGHNA, YNFKEQ. The junction had 2 bases not matched to a gene; V was cut back by 0 bases and J by 2 bases. Here the CDR3 DNA reads TGTGCCAGCAGCCAAGAGGTAGCGGGGGCTGGGGCCAACGTCCTGACTTTC. Its protein product is CASSQEVAGAGANVLTF.

This clonotype was seen many times. J is TRBJ1-1 and V is TRBV12-3 or TRBV12-4; TRBD1 is a possible D gene (6 bases). The length of the CDR3 is 17 residues. Trimming took off 5 bases at V and 4 bases at J, with 23 bases between the two ends. The CDR3 sequence is CASSPGDLQGRGTEAFF. CDR3 DNA sequence: TGTGCCAGCAGTCCCGGGGACCTACAGGGACGGGGCACTGAAGCTTTCTTT.

This clonotype was found many times. The chain links TRBV5-1 to TRBJ2-5, with D perhaps TRBD1 (6 bases). The CDR3 is made up of 14 amino acids. The V end lost 4 bases, the J end lost 2 bases, and 12 bases lay between the germline ends. Germline lookup yields CDR1 SGHRS and CDR2 YFSETQ. CDR3 sequence (DNA): TGCGCCAGCAGCCCGGGGACACTGCAAGAGACCCAGTACTTC. Translating gives CASSPGTLQETQYF. Supplemented by reference TRBV5-1 and TRBJ2-5, the full variable domain reads KAGVTQTPRYLIKTRGQQVTLSCSPISGHRSVSWYQQTPGQGLQFLFEYFSETQRNKGNFPGRFSGRQFSNSRSEMNVSTLELGDSALYLCASSPGTLQETQYFGPGTRLLVL.

Ten or more counts support this clonotype. The chain employs TRBV2 and TRBJ1-2; D is perhaps TRBD1 (6 bases). Per the germline V gene, CDR1 is SNHLY and CDR2 is FYNNEI. This CDR3 is built from 15 residues. Deletions cut 5 bases from V and 0 bases from J, with 13 bases between. CDR3 residues: CASSRGGGANYGYTF. The CDR3 coding sequence is TGTGCCAGCAGTAGAGGGGGGGGAGCTAACTATGGCTACACCTTC.

A note on this clonotype: A much larger clone sits a single nucleotide away, making a read error possible. The genes are TRBV27 and TRBJ2-7; no reliable D call. This CDR3 is built from 12 residues. CDR1 is MNHEY, CDR2 SMNVEV, per germline (reference sequence). The CDR3 reads CDSSLYGYEQYF. CDR3 DNA: TGTGACAGCAGTTTATACGGTTACGAGCAGTACTTC.

This clonotype was recorded at least ten times. This sequence joins TRBV5-6 and TRBJ2-7; 10 bases match TRBD2. The CDR3 is 16 residues long. Trimming removed 0 bases from V and 4 bases from J; junction bases left unmatched: 7. Germline V gives CDR1 SGHDT, CDR2 YYEEEE. The CDR3 reads CASSLVPAGGLYEQYF. As DNA, the CDR3 is TGTGCCAGCAGCTTGGTTCCAGCGGGGGGGCTATACGAGCAGTACTTC.

The sample holds many counts of this clonotype. This chain links TRBV28 with TRBJ2-7; D ambiguous. CDR1 is MDHEN, CDR2 SYDVKM, per germline. V lost 3 bases, J lost 3 bases, and 6 bases lay in between. The CDR3 has 12 residues. The CDR3 bases are TGTGCCAGCAGTTTTCAGAACTACGAGCAGTACTTC. Protein product: CASSFQNYEQYF.

This clonotype was seen repeatedly, ten times or more. The CDR3 spells CASSLAGEALEQYF. In nucleotides, the CDR3 is TGTGCCAGCAGCTTAGCGGGGGAGGCCCTGGAGCAGTACTTC. The gene calls are TRBV7-2 and TRBJ2-7; D might be TRBD2 (6 bases). The germline gives CDR1 SGHTA, CDR2 FQGNSA. This CDR3 comprises 14 residues. V dropped 0 bases and J dropped 7 bases, with 13 bases sitting between them.

This clonotype appeared many times. This rearrangement joins TRBV12-3 or TRBV12-4 to TRBJ2-3; 11 bases fit TRBD2. The J segment lost 1 base and the V segment lost 7 bases, leaving 4 bases of the junction unmatched. This CDR3 is built from 15 residues. In DNA, the CDR3 is TGTGCCAGCACCACGACTAGCGGGGGCACAGATACGCAGTATTTT. It codes for CASTTTSGGTDTQYF.

This clonotype was seen more than once but under ten times. The chain carries TRBV7-6 and TRBJ1-5; D gene uncertain. This CDR3 spans 15 amino acids. CDR1 and CDR2 (germline): SGHVS, FNYEAQ. Trimming pared 0 bases from V and 0 bases from J, leaving 6 bases between. CDR3 sequence reads: CASSLAAGSNQPQHF. CDR3 coding DNA: TGTGCCAGCAGCTTAGCGGCAGGTAGCAATCAGCCCCAGCATTTT.

This clonotype was seen ten or more times. This rearrangement joins TRBV5-1 to TRBJ1-2, with D unclear. V shed 0 bases and J shed 7 bases, with 19 bases lying between them. The germline V gene encodes CDR1 SGHRS and CDR2 YFSETQ. This CDR3 comprises 16 residues. CDR3 sequence (DNA): TGCGCCAGCAGCTTGGAAGGGTACATCTCCAAGTCTGGCTACACCTTC. Its protein product is CASSLEGYISKSGYTF.